This T cell receptor (beta chain) stems from a study of Graves' ophthalmopathy and Graves' hyperthyroidism. Overall study results and limits: Prediction of ophthalmopathy progression reached about 71% sensitivity and 72.22% specificity.

In regard to this clonotype: Its antigen is unidentified.

TCR beta CDR3 regions were amplified from RNA transcripts. Scientists carried out first-round RT-PCR using HTBI primers and then a second-round multiplex PCR. One entry per CDR3 protein, called by TCRdb with MiXCR from the multiplex PCR reads. The repertoire holds about 550,000 distinct CDR3 sequences, with about 40% as singletons. The CDR3 is 14 residues long. V was shortened by 3 bases and J by 4 bases, with 12 bases between the two germline ends. In germline, CDR1 is SGHTA, CDR2 FQGTGA. This clonotype was obtained from an adult man with Graves' hyperthyroidism. The material sequenced was peripheral blood or thyroid tissue (not recorded which). The rearrangement joins TRBV7-3 to TRBJ1-2, with D possibly being TRBD1 (5 bases). The chain's CDR3 is CASSFRGEGYGYTF. The CDR3 DNA follows: TGTGCCAGCAGCTTCAGAGGGGAGGGCTATGGCTACACCTTC.